The entry below describes one TCR beta chain. The length of the CDR3 is 15 residues. V shed 2 bases and J 3 bases; nucleotides not matched to a gene: 4. Germline lookup yields CDR1 SGHRS and CDR2 YFSETQ. This sample is drawn from a study of blood T cell repertoires in COVID-19. Some clones are missing from TCRdb's copy, which holds only in-frame ones; the method was immunoSEQ multiplex PCR. This table has fewer than 250,000 clones, around 92% appearing once. The sequencing sample was made of PBMCs or T cells enriched from blood (not recorded which). The genes are TRBV5-1 and TRBJ1-4, with TRBD1 matching 7 bases. The sequence derives from a woman aged 18-29 years who had recovered from COVID-19. The CDR3 nucleotides are TGCGCCAGCAGCTTCACCGGGACAGCTAATGAAAAACTGTTTTTT. Residues: CASSFTGTANEKLFF.